This T cell receptor (beta chain) was observed in a study of T-cell reconstitution after alpha-beta-depleted transplantation in children. The germline gives CDR1 ENHRY, CDR2 SYGVKD. V lost 9 bases, J lost 4 bases, and 4 bases stayed unmatched. The CDR3 covers 13 residues. As it was prepared, the TCRbeta library received unique molecular identifiers. TCRdb re-called the PCR reads with MiXCR, one entry per CDR3 protein. Of around 240,000 distinct CDR3 sequences listed, 9.7% were seen once; the top ten hold 5% to 5.5%. The table lists this clonotype with many counts. This specimen was PBMCs from the stem cell graft donor, taken from the stem cell graft. This TCR derives from a human donor who donated a stem cell graft to a child with SCID. The V and J genes are TRBV10-3 and TRBJ1-1; 11 bases are shared with TRBD1. DNA of the CDR3: TGTGCCATGGGGGACAGGGGGGGCACTGAAGCTTTCTTT. It specifies CAMGDRGGTEAFF.